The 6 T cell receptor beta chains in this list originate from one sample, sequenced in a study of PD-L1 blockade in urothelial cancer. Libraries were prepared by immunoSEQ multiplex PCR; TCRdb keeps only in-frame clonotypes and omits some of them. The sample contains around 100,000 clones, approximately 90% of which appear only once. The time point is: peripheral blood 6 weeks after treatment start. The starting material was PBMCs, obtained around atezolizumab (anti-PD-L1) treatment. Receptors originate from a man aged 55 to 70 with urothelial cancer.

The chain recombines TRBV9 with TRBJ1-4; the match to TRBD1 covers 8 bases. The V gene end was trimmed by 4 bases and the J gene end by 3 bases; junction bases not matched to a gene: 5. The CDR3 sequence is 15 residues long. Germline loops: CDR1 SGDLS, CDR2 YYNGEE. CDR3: CASSRGQGANEKLFF. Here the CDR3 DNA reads TGTGCCAGCAGCAGAGGACAGGGAGCTAATGAAAAACTGTTTTTT. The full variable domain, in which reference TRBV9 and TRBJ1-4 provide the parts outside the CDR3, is DSGVTQTPKHLITATGQRVTLRCSPRSGDLSVYWYQQSLDQGLQFLIQYYNGEERAKGNILERFSAQQFPDLHSELNLSSLELGDSALYFCASSRGQGANEKLFFGSGTQLSVL.

This chain's CDR3 is CASSQVAGPYNEQFF. The CDR3 DNA follows: TGCGCCAGCAGCCAAGTAGCGGGACCCTACAATGAGCAGTTCTTC. The chain is built from TRBV4-1 and TRBJ2-1; 8 bases line up with TRBD2. Germline assignment: CDR1 MGHRA and CDR2 YSYEKL. This CDR3 has 15 amino acids. The ends lost 1 base at V and 2 bases at J; junction bases unmatched: 1.

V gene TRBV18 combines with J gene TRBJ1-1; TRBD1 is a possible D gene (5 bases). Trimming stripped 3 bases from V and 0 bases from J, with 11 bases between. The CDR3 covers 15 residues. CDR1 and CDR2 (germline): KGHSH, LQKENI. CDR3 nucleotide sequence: TGTGCCAGCTCACCCTCCAGGGATTTGAACACTGAAGCTTTCTTT. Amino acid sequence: CASSPSRDLNTEAFF.

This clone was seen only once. Here the CDR3 reads CASSLGGGDYNEQFF. CDR3 in DNA: TGCGCCAGCAGCTTGGGCGGGGGGGACTACAATGAGCAGTTCTTC. This chain links TRBV5-1 with TRBJ2-1; 9 bases fit TRBD2. After removal of 0 bases from V and 3 bases from J, the junction contained 1 base not matched to a gene. From germline, CDR1 is SGHRS and CDR2 YFSETQ. There are 15 residues in the CDR3. Together with reference TRBV5-1 and TRBJ2-1, the CDR3 gives the full variable domain: KAGVTQTPRYLIKTRGQQVTLSCSPISGHRSVSWYQQTPGQGLQFLFEYFSETQRNKGNFPGRFSGRQFSNSRSEMNVSTLELGDSALYLCASSLGGGDYNEQFFGPGTRLTVL.

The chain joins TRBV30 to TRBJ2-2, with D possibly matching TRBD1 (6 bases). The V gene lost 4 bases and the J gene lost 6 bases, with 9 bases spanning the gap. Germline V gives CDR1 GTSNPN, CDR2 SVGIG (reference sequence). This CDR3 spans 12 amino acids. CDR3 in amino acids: CAWNGGAGELFF. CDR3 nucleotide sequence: TGTGCCTGGAATGGGGGCGCCGGGGAGCTGTTTTTT. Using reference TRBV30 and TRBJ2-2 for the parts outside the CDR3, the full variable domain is SQTIHQWPATLVQPVGSPLSLECTVEGTSNPNLYWYRQAAGRGLQLLFYSVGIGQISSEVPQNLSASRPQDRQFILSSKKLLLSDSGFYLCAWNGGAGELFFGEGSRLTVL.

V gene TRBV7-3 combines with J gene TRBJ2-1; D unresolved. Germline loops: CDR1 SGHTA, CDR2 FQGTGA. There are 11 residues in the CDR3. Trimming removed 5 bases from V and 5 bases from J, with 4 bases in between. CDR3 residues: CASSPDNEQFF. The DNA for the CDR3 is TGTGCCAGCAGCCCCGACAATGAGCAGTTCTTC. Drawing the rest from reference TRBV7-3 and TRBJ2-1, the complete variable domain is GAGVSQTPSNKVTEKGKYVELRCDPISGHTALYWYRQSLGQGPEFLIYFQGTGAADDSGLPNDRFFAVRPEGSVSTLKIQRTERGDSAVYLCASSPDNEQFFGPGTRLTVL.